This record concerns one T cell receptor (beta chain) sequence. From germline, CDR1 is LNHDA and CDR2 SQIVND (reference sequence). This CDR3 spans 15 amino acids. J lost 4 bases, V lost 3 bases, and 8 bases had no gene match. The data are from a study of cytomegalovirus exposure and HLA in healthy donors. Study context: Of the donors genotyped, a few hundred in all, 75% to 85% fell in the Caucasian-associated ancestry cluster.

The PCR was carried out with 60 Vbeta primers and 13 Jbeta primers. The method was immunoSEQ multiplex PCR; TCRdb's version includes in-frame clones alone and lacks a portion of them. In the table there are 95,000 to 100,000 clones, about 80% of which are singletons. This clonotype was sampled from a man aged 40-49 years in good health and CMV-seronegative. The sequenced material came from PBMCs. The chain carries TRBV19 and TRBJ1-1; 7 bases map to TRBD1. The CDR3 reads CASSITGARGTEAFF. The CDR3 region has the DNA TGTGCCAGTAGTATCACAGGGGCCCGGGGCACTGAAGCTTTCTTT.